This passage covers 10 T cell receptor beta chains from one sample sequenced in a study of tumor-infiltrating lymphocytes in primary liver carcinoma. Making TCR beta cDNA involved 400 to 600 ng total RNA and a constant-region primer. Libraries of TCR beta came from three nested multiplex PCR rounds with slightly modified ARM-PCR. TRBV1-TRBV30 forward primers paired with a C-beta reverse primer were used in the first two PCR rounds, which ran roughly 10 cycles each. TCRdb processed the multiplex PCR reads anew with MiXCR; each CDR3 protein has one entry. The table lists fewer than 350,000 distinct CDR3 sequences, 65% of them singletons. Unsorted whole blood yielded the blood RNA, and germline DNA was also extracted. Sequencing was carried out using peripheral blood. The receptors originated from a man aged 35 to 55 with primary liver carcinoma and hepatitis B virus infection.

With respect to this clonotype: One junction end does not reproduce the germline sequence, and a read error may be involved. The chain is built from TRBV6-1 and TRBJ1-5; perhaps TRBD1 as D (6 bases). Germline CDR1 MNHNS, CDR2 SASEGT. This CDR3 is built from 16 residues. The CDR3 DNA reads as TGTGCCAACAGTGAACAGTTCGGCTGGGTGGGACAACCCCAGCATTTT. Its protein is CANSEQFGWVGQPQHF.

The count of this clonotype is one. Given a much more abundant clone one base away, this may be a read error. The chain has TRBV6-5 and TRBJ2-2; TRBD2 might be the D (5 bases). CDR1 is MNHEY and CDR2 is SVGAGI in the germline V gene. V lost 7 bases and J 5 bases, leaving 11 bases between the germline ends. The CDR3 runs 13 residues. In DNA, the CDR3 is TGTGCCAGCACGGAGGATATTACCGGGGAGCTGTTTTTT. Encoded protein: CASTEDITGELFF.

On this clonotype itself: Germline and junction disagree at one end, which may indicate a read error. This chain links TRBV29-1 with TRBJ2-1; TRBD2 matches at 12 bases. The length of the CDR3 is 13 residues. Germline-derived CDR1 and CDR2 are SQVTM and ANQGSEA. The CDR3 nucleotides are TGTAGAGGGGGGACTAGCGGGTTCAATGAGCAGTTCTTC. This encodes CRGGTSGFNEQFF.

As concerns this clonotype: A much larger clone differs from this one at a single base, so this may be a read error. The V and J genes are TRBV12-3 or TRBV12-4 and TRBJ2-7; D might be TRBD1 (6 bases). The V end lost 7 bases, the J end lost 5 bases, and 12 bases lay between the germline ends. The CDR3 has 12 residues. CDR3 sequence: CASTETGHEQYF. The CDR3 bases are TGTGCCAGCACCGAAACAGGGCACGAGCAGTACTTC.

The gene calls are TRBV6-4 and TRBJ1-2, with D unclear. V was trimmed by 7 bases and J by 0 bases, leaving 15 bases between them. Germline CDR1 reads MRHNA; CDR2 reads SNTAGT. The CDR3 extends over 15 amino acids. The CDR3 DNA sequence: TGTGCCAGCACCGTGATCTTCTCCCCTAACTATGGCTACACCTTC. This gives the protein CASTVIFSPNYGYTF.

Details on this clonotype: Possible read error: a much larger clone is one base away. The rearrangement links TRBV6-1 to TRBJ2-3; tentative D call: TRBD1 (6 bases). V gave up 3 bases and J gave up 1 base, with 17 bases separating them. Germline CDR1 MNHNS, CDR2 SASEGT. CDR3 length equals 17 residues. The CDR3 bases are TGTGCCAGCAGTGAGCCCAACAGGGTTCGGGGCACAGATACGCAGTATTTT. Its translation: CASSEPNRVRGTDTQYF.

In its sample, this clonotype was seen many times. CDR3 amino acids: CATGIGTDTQYF. The CDR3 DNA follows: TGTGCCACCGGGATCGGCACAGATACGCAGTATTTT. The rearrangement links TRBV10-3 to TRBJ2-3; D perhaps matches TRBD2 (5 bases). The ends were cut back, 10 bases at V and 1 base at J, with 9 bases in the middle. CDR1 is ENHRY and CDR2 is SYGVKD in the germline V gene. The CDR3 covers 12 residues.

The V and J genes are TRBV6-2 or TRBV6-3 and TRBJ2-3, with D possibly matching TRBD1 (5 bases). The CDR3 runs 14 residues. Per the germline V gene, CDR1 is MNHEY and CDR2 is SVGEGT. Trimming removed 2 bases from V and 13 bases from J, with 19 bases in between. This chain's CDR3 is CASSYDQGTDMKYF. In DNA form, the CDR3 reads TGTGCCAGCAGTTACGATCAGGGCACAGATATGAAGTATTTT.

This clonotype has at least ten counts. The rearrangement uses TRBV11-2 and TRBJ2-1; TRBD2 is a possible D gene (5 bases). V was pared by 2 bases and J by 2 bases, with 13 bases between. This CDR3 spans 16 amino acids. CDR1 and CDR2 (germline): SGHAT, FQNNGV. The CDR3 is CASSLSGVLPYNEQFF. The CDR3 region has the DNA TGTGCCAGCAGCTTAAGCGGAGTCTTGCCCTACAATGAGCAGTTCTTC.

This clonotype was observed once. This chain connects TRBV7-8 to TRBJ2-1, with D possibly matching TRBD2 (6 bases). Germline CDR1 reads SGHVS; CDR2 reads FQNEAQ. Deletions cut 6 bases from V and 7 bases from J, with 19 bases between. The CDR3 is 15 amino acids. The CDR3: CASRPLTEGRNEQFF. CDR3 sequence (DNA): TGTGCCAGCAGGCCTCTAACGGAAGGGAGGAATGAGCAGTTCTTC.